Here is one TCR beta chain with its context. This sample was included in a study of T cell responses to AZD1222 COVID-19 vaccine. Method: immunoSEQ multiplex PCR; TCRdb's copy keeps in-frame clones and lacks some. This sample has approximately 100,000 clones, with around nine tenths found just once. The CDR3 spans 14 residues. Trimming took 0 bases from V and 6 from J, leaving 12 bases between them. Germline lookup yields CDR1 MNHEY and CDR2 SVGAGI. The sequences come from peripheral blood, collected on day 0 of AZD1222 vaccination. This receptor was taken from an adult in good health. V is TRBV6-5 and J is TRBJ2-7; D not resolved. The CDR3, as DNA: TGTGCCAGCAGTTACTCGATTCAAGTAATCGAGCAGTACTTC. It yields the protein CASSYSIQVIEQYF.